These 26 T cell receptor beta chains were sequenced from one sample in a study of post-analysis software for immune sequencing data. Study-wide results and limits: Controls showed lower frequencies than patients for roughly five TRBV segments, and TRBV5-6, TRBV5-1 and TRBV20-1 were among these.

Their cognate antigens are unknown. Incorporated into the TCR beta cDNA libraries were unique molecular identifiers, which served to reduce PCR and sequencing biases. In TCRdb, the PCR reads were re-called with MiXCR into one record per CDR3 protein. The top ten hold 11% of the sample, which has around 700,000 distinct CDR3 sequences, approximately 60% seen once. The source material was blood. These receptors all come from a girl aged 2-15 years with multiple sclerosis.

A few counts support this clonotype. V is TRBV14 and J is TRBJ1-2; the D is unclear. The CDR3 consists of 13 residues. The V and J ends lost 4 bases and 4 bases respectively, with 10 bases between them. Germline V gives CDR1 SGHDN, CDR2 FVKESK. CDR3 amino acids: CASSRPGAYGYTF. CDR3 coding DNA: TGTGCCAGCAGCCGTCCAGGCGCCTATGGCTACACCTTC. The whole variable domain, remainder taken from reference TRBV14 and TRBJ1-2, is EAGVTQFPSHSVIEKGQTVTLRCDPISGHDNLYWYRRVMGKEIKFLLHFVKESKQDESGMPNNRFLAERTGGTYSTLKVQPAELEDSGVYFCASSRPGAYGYTFGSGTRLTVV.

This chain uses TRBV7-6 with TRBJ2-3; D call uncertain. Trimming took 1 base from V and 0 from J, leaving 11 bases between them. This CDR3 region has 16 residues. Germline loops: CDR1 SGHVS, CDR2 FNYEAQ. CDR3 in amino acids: CASSLEASRSTDTQYF. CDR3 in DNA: TGTGCCAGCAGCTTAGAAGCTTCCCGGAGCACAGATACGCAGTATTTT.

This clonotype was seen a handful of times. CDR3 in amino acids: CAIGQIQETQYF. CDR3 in DNA: TGTGCCATCGGGCAGATACAAGAGACCCAGTACTTC. The chain carries TRBV10-3 and TRBJ2-5; D is ambiguous. This CDR3 has 12 residues. The V end was cut by 8 bases, the J end by 2 bases, with 9 bases between. CDR1 and CDR2 (germline): ENHRY, SYGVKD.

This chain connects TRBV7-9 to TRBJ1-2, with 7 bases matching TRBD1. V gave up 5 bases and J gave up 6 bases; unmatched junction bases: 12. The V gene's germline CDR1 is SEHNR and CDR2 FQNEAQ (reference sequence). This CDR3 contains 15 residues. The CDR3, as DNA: TGTGCCAGCAGCCAAACCCCGGACAGGAACAATGGCTACACCTTC. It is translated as CASSQTPDRNNGYTF.

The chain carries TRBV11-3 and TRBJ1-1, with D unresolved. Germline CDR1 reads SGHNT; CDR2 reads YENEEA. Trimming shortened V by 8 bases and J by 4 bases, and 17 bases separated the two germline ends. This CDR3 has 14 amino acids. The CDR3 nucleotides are TGTGCCAGCCGCCGGACGCGGTGGGCCACTGAAGCTTTCTTT. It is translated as CASRRTRWATEAFF.

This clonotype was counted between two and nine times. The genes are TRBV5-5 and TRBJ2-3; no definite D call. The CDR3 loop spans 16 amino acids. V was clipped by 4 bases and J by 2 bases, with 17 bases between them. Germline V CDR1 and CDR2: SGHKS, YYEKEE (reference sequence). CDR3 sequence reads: CASSGPGLYLTDTQYF. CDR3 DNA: TGTGCCAGCAGCGGCCCGGGTCTCTACCTCACAGATACGCAGTATTTT. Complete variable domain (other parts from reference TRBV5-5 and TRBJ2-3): DAGVTQSPTHLIKTRGQQVTLRCSPISGHKSVSWYQQVLGQGPQFIFQYYEKEERGRGNFPDRFSARQFPNYSSELNVNALLLGDSALYLCASSGPGLYLTDTQYFGPGTRLTVL.

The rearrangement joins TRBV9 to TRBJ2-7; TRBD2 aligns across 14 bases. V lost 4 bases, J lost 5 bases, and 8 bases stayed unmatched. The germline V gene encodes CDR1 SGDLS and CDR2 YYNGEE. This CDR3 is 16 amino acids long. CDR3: CASSLGTSGSADEQYF. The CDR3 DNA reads TGTGCCAGCAGCCTTGGGACTAGCGGGAGTGCGGACGAGCAGTACTTC.

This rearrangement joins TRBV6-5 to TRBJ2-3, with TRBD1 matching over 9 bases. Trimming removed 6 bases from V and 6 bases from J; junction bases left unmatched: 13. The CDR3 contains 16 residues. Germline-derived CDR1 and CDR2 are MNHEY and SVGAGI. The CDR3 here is CASSPIGQGKADTQYF. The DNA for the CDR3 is TGTGCCAGCAGCCCTATTGGACAGGGGAAGGCGGATACGCAGTATTTT.

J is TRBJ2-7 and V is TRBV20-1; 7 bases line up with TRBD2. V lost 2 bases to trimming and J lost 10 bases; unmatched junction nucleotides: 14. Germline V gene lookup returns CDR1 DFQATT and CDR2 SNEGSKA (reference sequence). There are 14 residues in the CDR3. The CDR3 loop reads CSARKGLDPIAQYF. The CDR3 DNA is TGCAGTGCTAGAAAAGGACTAGACCCGATAGCCCAGTACTTC.

The chain's CDR3 is CASSYGTGVEETQYF. The CDR3 nucleotides read TGTGCCAGCAGTTACGGGACAGGGGTAGAAGAGACCCAGTACTTC. The chain links TRBV6-5 to TRBJ2-5; the match to TRBD1 covers 10 bases. J lost 3 bases, V lost 2 bases, and 3 bases had no gene match. This CDR3 has 15 amino acids. From germline, CDR1 is MNHEY and CDR2 SVGAGI.

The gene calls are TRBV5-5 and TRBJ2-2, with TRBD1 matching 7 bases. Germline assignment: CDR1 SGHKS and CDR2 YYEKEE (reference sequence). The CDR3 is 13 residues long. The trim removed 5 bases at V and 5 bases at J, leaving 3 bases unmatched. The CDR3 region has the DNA TGTGCCAGCAGGGACAGGTTAACCGGGGAGCTGTTTTTT. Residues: CASRDRLTGELFF.

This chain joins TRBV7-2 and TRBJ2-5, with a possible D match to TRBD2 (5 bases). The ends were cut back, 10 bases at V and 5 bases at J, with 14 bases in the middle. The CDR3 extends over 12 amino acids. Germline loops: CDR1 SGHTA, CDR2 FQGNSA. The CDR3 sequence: CATSTGGETQYF. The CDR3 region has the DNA TGTGCCACCTCAACGGGCGGGGAGACCCAGTACTTC.

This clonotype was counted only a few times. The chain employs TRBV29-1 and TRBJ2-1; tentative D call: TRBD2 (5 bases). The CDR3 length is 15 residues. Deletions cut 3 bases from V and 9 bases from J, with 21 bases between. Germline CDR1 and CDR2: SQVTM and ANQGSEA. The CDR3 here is CSVDMQPSREGEQFF. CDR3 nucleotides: TGCAGCGTTGATATGCAGCCCTCCCGAGAGGGTGAGCAGTTCTTC.

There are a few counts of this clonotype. CDR3 region: CASSETSGGIGTQYF. In nucleotides, the CDR3 is TGTGCCAGCAGTGAGACTAGCGGGGGAATCGGGACGCAGTATTTT. The chain employs TRBV6-1 and TRBJ2-3; 12 nucleotides line up with TRBD2. The germline CDR1 and CDR2 sequences are MNHNS and SASEGT. The CDR3 loop spans 15 amino acids. V shed 3 bases, J shed 9 bases, and the junction held 7 bases outside the gene matches.

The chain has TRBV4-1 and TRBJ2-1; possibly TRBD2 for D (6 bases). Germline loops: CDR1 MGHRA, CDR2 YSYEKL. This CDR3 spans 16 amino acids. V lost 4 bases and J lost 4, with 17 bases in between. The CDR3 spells CASSPFQGLSYNEQFF. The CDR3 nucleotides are TGCGCCAGCAGCCCCTTTCAGGGACTTTCATACAATGAGCAGTTCTTC.

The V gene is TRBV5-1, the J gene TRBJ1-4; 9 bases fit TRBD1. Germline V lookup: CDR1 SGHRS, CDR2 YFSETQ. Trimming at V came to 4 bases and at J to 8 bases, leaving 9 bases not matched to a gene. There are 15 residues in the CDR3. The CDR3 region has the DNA TGCGCCAGCAGCGTTCAAGACAGGGGGGGAGAAAAACTGTTTTTT. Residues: CASSVQDRGGEKLFF.

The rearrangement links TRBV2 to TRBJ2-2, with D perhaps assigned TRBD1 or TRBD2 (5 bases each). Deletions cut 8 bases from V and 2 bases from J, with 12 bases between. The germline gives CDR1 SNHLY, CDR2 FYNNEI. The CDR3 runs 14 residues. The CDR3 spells CASGTPTNTGELFF. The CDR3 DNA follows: TGTGCCAGCGGGACCCCTACTAACACCGGGGAGCTGTTTTTT.

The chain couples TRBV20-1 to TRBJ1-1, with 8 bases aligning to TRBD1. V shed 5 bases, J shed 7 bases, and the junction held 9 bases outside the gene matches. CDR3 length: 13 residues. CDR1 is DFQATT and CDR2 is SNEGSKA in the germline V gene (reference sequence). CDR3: CSADTGTGIEAFF. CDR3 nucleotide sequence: TGCAGTGCTGATACCGGGACAGGTATTGAAGCTTTCTTT.

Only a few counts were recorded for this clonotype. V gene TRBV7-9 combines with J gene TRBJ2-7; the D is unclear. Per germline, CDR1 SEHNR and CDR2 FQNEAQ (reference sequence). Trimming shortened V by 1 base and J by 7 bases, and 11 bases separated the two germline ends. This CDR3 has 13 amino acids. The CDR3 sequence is CASSLGGPDEQYF. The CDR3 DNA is TGTGCCAGCAGCTTAGGTGGGCCTGATGAGCAGTACTTC.

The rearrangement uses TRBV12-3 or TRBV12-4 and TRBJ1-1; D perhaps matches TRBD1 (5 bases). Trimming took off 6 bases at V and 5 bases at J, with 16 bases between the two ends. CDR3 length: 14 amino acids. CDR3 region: CASSRGHSGTEAFF. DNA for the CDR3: TGTGCCAGCAGCCGCGGACACTCGGGAACTGAAGCTTTCTTT.

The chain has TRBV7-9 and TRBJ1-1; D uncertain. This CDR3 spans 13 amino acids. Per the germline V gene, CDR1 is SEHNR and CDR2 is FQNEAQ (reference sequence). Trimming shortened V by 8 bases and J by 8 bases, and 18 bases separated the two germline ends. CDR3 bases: TGTGCCAGCTCACTTGCTACCCAGATGGAAGCTTTCTTT. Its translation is CASSLATQMEAFF.

CDR3 sequence (DNA): TGTGCCAGCAGCTTAGCGGAGGGAGAACAAGAGACCCAGTACTTC. Translation gives CASSLAEGEQETQYF. The chain uses TRBV7-9 and TRBJ2-5, with a weak D call TRBD2 (6 bases). The germline CDR1 and CDR2 sequences are SEHNR and FQNEAQ (reference sequence). With 0 bases removed from V and 2 bases from J, the gap between germline ends came to 10 bases. This CDR3 region has 15 residues.

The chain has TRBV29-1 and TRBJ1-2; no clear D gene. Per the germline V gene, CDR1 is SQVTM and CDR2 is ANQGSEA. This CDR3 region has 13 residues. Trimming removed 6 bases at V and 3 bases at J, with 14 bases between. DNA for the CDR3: TGCAGCGTAACTAGTTGGGAGGACTATGGCTACACCTTC. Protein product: CSVTSWEDYGYTF.

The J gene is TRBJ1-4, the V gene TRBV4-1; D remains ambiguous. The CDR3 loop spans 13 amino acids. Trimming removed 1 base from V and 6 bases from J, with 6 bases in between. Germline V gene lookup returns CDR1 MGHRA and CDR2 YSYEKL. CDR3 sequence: CASSQGTDEKLFF. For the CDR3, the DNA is TGCGCCAGCAGCCAAGGGACCGATGAAAAACTGTTTTTT.

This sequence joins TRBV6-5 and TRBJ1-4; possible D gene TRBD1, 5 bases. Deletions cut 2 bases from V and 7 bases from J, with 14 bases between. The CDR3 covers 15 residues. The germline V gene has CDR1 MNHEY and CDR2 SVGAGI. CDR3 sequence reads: CASSYTGGGGEKLFF. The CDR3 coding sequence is TGTGCCAGCAGTTACACGGGGGGTGGGGGTGAAAAACTGTTTTTT.

CDR3 DNA: TGTGCCAGCAGCTGGGACGCACTGAACACTGAAGCTTTCTTT. As protein: CASSWDALNTEAFF. The chain employs TRBV12-3 or TRBV12-4 and TRBJ1-1; D may be TRBD1 (5 bases). The CDR3 spans 14 residues. Trimming shortened V by 6 bases and J by 0 bases, and 11 bases separated the two germline ends.